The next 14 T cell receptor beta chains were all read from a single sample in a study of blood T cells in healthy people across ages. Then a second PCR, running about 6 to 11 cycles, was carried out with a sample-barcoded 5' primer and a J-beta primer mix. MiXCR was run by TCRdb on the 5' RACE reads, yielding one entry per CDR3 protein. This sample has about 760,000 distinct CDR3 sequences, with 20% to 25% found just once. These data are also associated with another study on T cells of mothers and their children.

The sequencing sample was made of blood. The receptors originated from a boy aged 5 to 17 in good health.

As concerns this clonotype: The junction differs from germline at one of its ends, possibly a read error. The CDR3 is CASSPGDTEEAQYF. CDR3 coding DNA: TGCGCCAGCAGCCCGGGGGACACGGAAGAAGCCCAGTACTTC. The V gene is TRBV3-1, the J gene TRBJ2-5; D possibly uses TRBD1 or TRBD2 (6 bases each). Germline V gives CDR1 LGHDT, CDR2 YNNKEL (reference sequence). The CDR3 contains 14 residues.

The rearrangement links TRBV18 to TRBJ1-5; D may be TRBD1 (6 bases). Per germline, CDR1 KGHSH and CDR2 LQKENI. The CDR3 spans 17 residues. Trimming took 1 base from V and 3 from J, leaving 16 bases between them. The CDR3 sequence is CASSPRGGEGTNQPQHF. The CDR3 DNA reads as TGTGCCAGCTCACCACGAGGGGGGGAAGGCACCAATCAGCCCCAGCATTTT. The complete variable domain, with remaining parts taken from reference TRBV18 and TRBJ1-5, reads NAGVMQNPRHLVRRRGQEARLRCSPMKGHSHVYWYRQLPEEGLKFMVYLQKENIIDESGMPKERFSAEFPKEGPSILRIQQVVRGDSAAYFCASSPRGGEGTNQPQHFGDGTRLSIL.

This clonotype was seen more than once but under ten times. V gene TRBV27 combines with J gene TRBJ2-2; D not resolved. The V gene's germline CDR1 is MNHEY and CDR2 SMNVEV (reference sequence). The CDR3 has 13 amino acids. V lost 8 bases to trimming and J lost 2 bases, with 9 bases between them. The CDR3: CASLELNTGELFF. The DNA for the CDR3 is TGTGCCAGCCTTGAACTCAACACCGGGGAGCTGTTTTTT.

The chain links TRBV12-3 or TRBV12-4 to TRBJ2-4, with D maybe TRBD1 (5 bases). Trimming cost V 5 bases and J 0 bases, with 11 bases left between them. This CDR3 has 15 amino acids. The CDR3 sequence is CASSQTDLAKNIQYF. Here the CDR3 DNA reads TGTGCCAGCAGTCAGACAGATCTAGCCAAAAACATTCAGTACTTC.

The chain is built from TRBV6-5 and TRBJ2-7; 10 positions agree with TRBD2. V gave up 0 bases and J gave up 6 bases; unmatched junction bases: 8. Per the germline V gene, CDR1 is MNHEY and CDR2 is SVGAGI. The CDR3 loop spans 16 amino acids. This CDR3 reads CASSYSRNLAGGEQYF. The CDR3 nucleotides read TGTGCCAGCAGTTACTCGAGAAATTTAGCGGGAGGCGAGCAGTACTTC.

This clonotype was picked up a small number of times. CDR3 residues: CASSQDRGSQPQHF. CDR3 nucleotides: TGTGCCAGCAGTCAGGACAGGGGTAGTCAGCCCCAGCATTTT. The genes are TRBV6-5 and TRBJ1-5; 9 nucleotides align to TRBD1. The CDR3 is 14 amino acids. Losses at the gene ends were 5 bases for V and 6 bases for J; bases not matched to a gene: 5. From germline, CDR1 is MNHEY and CDR2 SVGAGI.

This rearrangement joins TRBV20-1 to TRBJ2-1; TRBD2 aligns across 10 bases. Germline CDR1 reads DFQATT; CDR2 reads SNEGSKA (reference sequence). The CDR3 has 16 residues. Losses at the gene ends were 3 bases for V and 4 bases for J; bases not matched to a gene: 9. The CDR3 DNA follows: TGCAGTGCTAGGCCCCCCCTAGCGGGGGTGTACAATGAGCAGTTCTTC. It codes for CSARPPLAGVYNEQFF.

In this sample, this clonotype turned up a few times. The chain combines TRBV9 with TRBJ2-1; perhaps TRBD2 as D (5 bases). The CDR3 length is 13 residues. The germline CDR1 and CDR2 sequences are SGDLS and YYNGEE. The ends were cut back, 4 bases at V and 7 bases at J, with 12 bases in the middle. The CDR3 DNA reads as TGTGCCAGCAGCTCGACTAACCCAAATGAGCAGTTCTTC. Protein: CASSSTNPNEQFF. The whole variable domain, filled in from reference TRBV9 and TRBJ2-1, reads DSGVTQTPKHLITATGQRVTLRCSPRSGDLSVYWYQQSLDQGLQFLIQYYNGEERAKGNILERFSAQQFPDLHSELNLSSLELGDSALYFCASSSTNPNEQFFGPGTRLTVL.

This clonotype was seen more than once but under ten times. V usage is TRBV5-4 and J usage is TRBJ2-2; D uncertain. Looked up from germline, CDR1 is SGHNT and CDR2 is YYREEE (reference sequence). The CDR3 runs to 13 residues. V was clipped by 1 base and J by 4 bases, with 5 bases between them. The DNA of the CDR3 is TGTGCCAGCAGCTTGCCACGCACCGGGGAGCTGTTTTTT. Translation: CASSLPRTGELFF.

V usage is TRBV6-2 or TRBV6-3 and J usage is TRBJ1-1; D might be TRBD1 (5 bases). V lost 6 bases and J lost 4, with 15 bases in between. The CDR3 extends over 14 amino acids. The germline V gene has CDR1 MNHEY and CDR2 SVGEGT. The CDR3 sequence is CASSEIPGATEAFF. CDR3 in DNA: TGTGCCAGCAGCGAGATCCCTGGGGCCACTGAAGCTTTCTTT.

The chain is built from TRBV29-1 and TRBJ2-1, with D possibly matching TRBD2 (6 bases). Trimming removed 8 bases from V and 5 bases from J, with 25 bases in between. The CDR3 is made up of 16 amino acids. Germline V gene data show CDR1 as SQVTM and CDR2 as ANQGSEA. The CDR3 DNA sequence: TGCAGCCATGGAGACCCGTGGGGGAGGATTCACAATGAGCAGTTCTTC. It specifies CSHGDPWGRIHNEQFF.

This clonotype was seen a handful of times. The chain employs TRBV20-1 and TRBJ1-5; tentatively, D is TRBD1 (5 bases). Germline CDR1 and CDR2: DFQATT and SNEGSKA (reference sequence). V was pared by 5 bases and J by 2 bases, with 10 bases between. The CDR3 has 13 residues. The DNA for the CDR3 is TGCAGTGCTGCCTTGGGGGGCAATCAGCCCCAGCATTTT. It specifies CSAALGGNQPQHF.

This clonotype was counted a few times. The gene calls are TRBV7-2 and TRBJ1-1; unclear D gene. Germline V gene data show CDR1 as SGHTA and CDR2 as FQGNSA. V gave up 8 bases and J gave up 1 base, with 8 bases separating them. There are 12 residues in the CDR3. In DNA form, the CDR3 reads TGTGCCAGCTCGGGGTGGAACACTGAAGCTTTCTTT. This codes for CASSGWNTEAFF.

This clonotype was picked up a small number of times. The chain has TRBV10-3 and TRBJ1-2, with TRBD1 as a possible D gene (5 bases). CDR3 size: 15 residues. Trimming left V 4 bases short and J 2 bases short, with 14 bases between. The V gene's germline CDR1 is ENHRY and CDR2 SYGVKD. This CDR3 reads CAISVEQAKNYGYTF. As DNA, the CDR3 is TGTGCCATCAGTGTGGAACAGGCCAAGAACTATGGCTACACCTTC.